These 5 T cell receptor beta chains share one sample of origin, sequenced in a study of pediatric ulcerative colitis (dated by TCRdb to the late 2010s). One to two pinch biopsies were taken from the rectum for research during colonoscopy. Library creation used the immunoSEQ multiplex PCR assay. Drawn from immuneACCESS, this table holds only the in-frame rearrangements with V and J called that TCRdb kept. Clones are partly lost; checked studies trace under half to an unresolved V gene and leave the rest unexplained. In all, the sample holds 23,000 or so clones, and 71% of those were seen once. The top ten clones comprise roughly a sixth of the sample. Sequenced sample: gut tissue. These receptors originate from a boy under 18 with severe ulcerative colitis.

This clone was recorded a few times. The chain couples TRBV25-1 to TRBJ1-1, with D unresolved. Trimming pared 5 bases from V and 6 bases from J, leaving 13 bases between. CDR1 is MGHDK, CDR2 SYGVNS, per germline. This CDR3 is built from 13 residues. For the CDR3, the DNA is TGTGCCAGCAGTCGGGTTGCGGACCCTGAAGCTTTCTTT. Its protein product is CASSRVADPEAFF.

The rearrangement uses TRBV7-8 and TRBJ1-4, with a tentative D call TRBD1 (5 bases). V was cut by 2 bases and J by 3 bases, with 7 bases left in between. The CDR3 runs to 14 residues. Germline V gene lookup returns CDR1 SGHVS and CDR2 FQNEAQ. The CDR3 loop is CASSLRRANEKLFF. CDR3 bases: TGTGCCAGCAGCTTACGCAGGGCTAATGAAAAACTGTTTTTT.

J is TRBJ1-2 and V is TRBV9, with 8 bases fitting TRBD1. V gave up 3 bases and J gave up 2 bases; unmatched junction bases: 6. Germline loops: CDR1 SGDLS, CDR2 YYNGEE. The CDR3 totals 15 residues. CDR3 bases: TGTGCCAGCAGCGGACCAGGGGGCGAAAACTATGGCTACACCTTC. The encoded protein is CASSGPGGENYGYTF.

The CDR3 protein is CASSLNRDLVSYEQYF. The CDR3, as DNA: TGTGCCAGCAGTTTGAACCGGGACCTGGTCTCCTACGAGCAGTACTTC. The rearrangement uses TRBV5-4 and TRBJ2-7, with D tentatively TRBD1 or TRBD2 (5 bases each). This CDR3 comprises 16 residues. V lost 5 bases and J 0 bases, leaving 18 bases between the germline ends. Germline assignment: CDR1 SGHNT and CDR2 YYREEE (reference sequence).

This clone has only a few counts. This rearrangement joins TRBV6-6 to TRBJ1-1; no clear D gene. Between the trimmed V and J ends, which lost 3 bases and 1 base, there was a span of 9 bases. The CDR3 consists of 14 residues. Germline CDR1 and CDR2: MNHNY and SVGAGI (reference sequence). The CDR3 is CASSYGVWNTEAFF. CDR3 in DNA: TGTGCCAGCAGTTATGGCGTATGGAACACTGAAGCTTTCTTT.